One and the same sample provided the 2 T cell receptor beta chains below, sequenced in a study of long-term antiretroviral therapy in people with HIV. At the survey level, the v3.0 immunoSEQ assay was run. Clones were read by immunoSEQ multiplex PCR, and TCRdb kept only the in-frame ones, dropping some. The profile shows about 21,000 clones, roughly 80% of them singletons. This specimen consisted of unsorted PBMCs, obtained 4 years after starting antiretroviral therapy. Receptors were obtained from a man in his late teens or twenties with HIV.

The chain is built from TRBV28 and TRBJ2-2, with D tentatively TRBD2 (5 bases). CDR1 is MDHEN and CDR2 is SYDVKM in the germline V gene. The CDR3 totals 14 residues. Trimming removed 2 bases at V and 7 bases at J, with 11 bases between. CDR3 residues: CASSLHYRDGELFF. The DNA of the CDR3 is TGTGCCAGCAGTTTACACTACCGGGACGGGGAGCTGTTTTTT.

The chain uses TRBV7-9 and TRBJ2-1; no clear D gene. Germline CDR1 is SEHNR and CDR2 is FQNEAQ (reference sequence). Trimming left V 5 bases short and J 5 bases short, with 10 bases between. The CDR3 covers 13 residues. This chain's CDR3 is CASSASENNEQFF. The CDR3 DNA follows: TGTGCCAGCAGCGCCTCAGAAAACAATGAGCAGTTCTTC.